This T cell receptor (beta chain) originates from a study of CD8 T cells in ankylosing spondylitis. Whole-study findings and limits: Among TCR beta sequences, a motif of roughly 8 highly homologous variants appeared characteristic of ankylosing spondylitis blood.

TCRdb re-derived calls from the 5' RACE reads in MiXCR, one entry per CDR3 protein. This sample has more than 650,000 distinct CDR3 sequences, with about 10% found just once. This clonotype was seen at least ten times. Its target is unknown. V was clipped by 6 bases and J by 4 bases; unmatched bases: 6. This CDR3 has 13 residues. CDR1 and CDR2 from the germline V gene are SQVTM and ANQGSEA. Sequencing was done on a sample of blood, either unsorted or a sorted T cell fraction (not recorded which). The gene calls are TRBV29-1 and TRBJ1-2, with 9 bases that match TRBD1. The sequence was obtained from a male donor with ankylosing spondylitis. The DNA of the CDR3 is TGCAGCGTGGGACAGGGACGCGGCTATGGCTACACCTTC. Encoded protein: CSVGQGRGYGYTF.